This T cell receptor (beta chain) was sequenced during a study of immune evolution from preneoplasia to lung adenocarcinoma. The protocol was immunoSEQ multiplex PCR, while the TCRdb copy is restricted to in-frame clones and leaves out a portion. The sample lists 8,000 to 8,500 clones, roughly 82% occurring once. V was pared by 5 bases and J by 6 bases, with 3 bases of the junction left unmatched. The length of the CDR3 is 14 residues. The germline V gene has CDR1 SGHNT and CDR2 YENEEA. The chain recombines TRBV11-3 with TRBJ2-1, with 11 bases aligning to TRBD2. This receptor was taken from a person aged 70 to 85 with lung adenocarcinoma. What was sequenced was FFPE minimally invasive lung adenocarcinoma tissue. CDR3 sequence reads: CASSVGLAGNEQFF. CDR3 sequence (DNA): TGTGCCAGCAGCGTCGGACTAGCGGGCAATGAGCAGTTCTTC.